This T cell receptor beta chain derives from a study of blood T cell repertoires in COVID-19 (dated by TCRdb to 2019 to 2021). With respect to the entire study: Collaborator samples came from the United States, Italy and Spain and covered acute and convalescent phases of COVID-19. The samples were drawn from the first 160 participants of the ongoing ImmuneRACE study and from 1,254 subjects provided by 6 global collaborators. Where HLA class I and class II types were available, the types were taken from metadata supplied by the sample provider, not from assay-based typing. Sample metadata almost always included a de-identified subject ID, COVID-19 status, age in years and sex. The dataset comprised deeply sampled blood TCRbeta repertoires from subjects exposed to, actively infected with, or recovered from COVID-19. The material from the prospective study consisted of cDNA or gDNA derived from T cells, B-cell-depleted T cells, or PBMCs. A freely available public database, intended as a resource for researchers studying the immune response to SARS-CoV-2, is where the repertoires were released. General conclusions and limits of the study: The quantity of clinical and demographic metadata differed by source and by participant and was supplied without curation.

The immunoSEQ Assay, a bias-controlled multiplex PCR, was used to amplify TCRbeta CDR3 regions from genomic DNA. Per the source publication's procedure: Within the assay, amplification of reference gene primers was used to estimate how many nucleated cells each sample contained. To quantify the absolute abundance of each unique TCRbeta CDR3 rearrangement, sequence reads were collapsed and filtered. For each sample, productive Simpson clonality was calculated as the square root of Simpson's diversity index over productive rearrangements. The immuneACCESS repertoire file appears here via TCRdb, limited to in-frame rearrangements. These files lack a portion of the clones; in checked studies, under half of the deficit traces to unresolved V genes, and the cause of the others is not known. V and J calls and clone size are copied from that table; D and trimming were computed from the DNA. Counted in this sample were more than 250,000 clones; about 83% of them appeared once. The ten largest account for roughly 1.6% of the sample.

The junction carries 15 bases between V and J, which are trimmed by 6 bases and 6 bases respectively. The germline V gene (reference sequence) provides CDR1 GTSNPN and CDR2 SVGIG. The CDR3, from cysteine to phenylalanine, totals 14 residues. The retained sequence is limited to the CDR3, 42 bases, with the frame set at the first base. Collaborating institutions collected whole blood in K2EDTA tubes following their own protocols. For TCRbeta analysis, collaborators shipped samples as frozen whole blood, isolated PBMCs, or DNA extracted from either of those sample types. Note on this clone: Its antigen remains undetermined. Base-call qualities are not available, and no considerably larger clone is one nucleotide away.

This receptor chain uses TRBV30 and TRBJ1-6; matching of 6 bases hints at TRBD1 as the D gene. This clonotype originated in a woman aged 45-65 years with acute or convalescent COVID-19. Source material: peripheral blood. CDR3 protein: CACTGRGGNSPLHF. The DNA sequence is TGTGCCTGTACAGGGAGAGGTGGTAATTCACCCCTCCACTTT.